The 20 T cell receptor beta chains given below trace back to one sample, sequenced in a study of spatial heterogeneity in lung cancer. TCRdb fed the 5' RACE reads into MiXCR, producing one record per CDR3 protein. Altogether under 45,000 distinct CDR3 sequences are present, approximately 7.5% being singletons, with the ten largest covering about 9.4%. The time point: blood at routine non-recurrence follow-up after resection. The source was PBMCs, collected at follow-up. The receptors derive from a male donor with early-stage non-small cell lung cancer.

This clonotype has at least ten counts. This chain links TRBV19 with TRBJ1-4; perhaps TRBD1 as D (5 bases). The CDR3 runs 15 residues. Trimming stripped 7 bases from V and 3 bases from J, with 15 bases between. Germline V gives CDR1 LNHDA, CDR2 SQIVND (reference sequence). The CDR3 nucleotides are TGTGCCAGTACCCTTCCCGACAGAGCTAATGAAAAACTGTTTTTT. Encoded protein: CASTLPDRANEKLFF. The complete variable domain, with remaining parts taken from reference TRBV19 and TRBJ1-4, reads DGGITQSPKYLFRKEGQNVTLSCEQNLNHDAMYWYRQDPGQGLRLIYYSQIVNDFQKGDIAEGYSVSREKKESFPLTVTSAQKNPTAFYLCASTLPDRANEKLFFGSGTQLSVL.

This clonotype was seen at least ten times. The CDR3 loop is CASSGRDGGTSNTGELFF. The CDR3 region has the DNA TGTGCCAGCAGCGGGCGGGACGGAGGAACTTCGAACACCGGGGAGCTGTTTTTT. The chain joins TRBV9 to TRBJ2-2; TRBD2 might be the D (6 bases). Germline CDR1 and CDR2: SGDLS and YYNGEE. V lost 3 bases and J 0 bases, leaving 18 bases between the germline ends. There are 18 residues in the CDR3.

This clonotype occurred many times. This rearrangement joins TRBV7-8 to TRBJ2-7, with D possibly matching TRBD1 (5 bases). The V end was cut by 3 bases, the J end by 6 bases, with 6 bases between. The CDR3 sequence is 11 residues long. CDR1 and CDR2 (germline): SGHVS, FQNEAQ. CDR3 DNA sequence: TGTGCCAGCAGCTTGGGGCCCGAGCAGTACTTC. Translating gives CASSLGPEQYF.

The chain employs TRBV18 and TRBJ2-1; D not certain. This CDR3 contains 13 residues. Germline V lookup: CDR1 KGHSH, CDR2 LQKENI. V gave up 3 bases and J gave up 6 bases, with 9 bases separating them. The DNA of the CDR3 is TGTGCCAGCTCACCCGTGTATACCAATGAGCAGTTCTTC. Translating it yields CASSPVYTNEQFF. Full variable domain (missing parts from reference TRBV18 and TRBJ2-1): NAGVMQNPRHLVRRRGQEARLRCSPMKGHSHVYWYRQLPEEGLKFMVYLQKENIIDESGMPKERFSAEFPKEGPSILRIQQVVRGDSAAYFCASSPVYTNEQFFGPGTRLTVL.

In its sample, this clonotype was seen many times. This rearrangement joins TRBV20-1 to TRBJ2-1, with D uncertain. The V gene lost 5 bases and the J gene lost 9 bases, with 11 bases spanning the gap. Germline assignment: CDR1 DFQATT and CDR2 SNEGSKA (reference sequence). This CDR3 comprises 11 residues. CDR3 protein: CSAPRLPEQFF. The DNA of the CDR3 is TGCAGTGCTCCCCGGCTTCCTGAGCAGTTCTTC.

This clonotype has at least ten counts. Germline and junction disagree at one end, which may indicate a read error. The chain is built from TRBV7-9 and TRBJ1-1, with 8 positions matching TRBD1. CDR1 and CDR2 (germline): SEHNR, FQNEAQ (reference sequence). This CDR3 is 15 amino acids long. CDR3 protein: CASSLGQGLNTEAFF. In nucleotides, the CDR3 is TGTGCCAGCAGTTTAGGACAGGGCCTTAACACTGAAGCTTTCTTT. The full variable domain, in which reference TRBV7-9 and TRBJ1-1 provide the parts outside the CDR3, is DTGVSQNPRHKITKRGQNVTFRCDPISEHNRLYWYRQTLGQGPEFLTYFQNEAQLEKSRLLSDRFSAERPKGSFSTLEIQRTEQGDSAMYLCASSLGQGLNTEAFFGQGTRLTVV.

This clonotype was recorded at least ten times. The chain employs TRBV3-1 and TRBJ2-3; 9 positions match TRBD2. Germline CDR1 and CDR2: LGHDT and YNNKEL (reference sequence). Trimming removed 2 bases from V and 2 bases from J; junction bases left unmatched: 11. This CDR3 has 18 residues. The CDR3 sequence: CASSQRGWRGGDTDTQYF. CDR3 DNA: TGTGCCAGCAGCCAACGTGGATGGCGGGGGGGTGACACAGATACGCAGTATTTT.

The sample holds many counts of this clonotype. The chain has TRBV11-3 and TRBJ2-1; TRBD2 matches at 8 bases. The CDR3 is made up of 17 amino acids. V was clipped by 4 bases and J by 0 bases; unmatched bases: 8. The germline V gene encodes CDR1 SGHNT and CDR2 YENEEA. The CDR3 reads CASSSSAGGLSYNEQFF. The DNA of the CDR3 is TGTGCCAGCAGCTCGTCCGCGGGGGGCCTCTCCTACAATGAGCAGTTCTTC.

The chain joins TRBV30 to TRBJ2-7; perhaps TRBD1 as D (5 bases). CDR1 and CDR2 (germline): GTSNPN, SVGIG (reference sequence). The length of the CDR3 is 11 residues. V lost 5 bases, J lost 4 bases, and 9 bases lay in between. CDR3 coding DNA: TGTGCCTGGGCGAGACAGTACGAGCAGTACTTC. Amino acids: CAWARQYEQYF.

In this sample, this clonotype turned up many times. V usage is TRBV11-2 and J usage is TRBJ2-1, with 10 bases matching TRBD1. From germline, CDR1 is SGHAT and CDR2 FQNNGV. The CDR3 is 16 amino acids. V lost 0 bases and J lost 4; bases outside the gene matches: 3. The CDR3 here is CASSLDGTGVYNEQFF. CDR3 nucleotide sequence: TGTGCCAGCAGCTTAGACGGGACAGGGGTATACAATGAGCAGTTCTTC.

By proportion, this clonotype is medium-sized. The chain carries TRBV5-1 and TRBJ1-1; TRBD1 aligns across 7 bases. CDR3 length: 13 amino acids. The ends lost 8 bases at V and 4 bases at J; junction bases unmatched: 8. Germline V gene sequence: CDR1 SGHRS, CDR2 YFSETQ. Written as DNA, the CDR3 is TGCGCCAGTACACAGGGGCAGGGCACTGAAGCTTTCTTT. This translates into CASTQGQGTEAFF.

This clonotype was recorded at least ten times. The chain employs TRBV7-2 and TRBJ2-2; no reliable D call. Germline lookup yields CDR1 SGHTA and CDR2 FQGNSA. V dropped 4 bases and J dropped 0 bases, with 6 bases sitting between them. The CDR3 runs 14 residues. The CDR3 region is CASSSATNTGELFF. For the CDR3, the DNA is TGTGCCAGCAGCTCGGCCACGAACACCGGGGAGCTGTTTTTT.

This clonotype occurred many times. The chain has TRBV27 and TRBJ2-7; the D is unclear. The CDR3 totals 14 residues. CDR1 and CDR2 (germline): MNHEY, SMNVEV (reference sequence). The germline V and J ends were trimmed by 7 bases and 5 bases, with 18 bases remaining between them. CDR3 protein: CASKVRSSRDEQYF. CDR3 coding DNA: TGTGCCAGCAAGGTCCGGAGCTCTAGGGACGAGCAGTACTTC.

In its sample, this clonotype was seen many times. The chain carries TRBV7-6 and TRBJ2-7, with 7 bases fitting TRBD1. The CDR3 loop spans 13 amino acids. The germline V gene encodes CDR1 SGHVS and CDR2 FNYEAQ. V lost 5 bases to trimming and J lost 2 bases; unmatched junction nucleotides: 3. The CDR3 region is CASSPDRAYEQYF. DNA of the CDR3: TGTGCCAGCAGCCCAGACAGGGCCTACGAGCAGTACTTC.

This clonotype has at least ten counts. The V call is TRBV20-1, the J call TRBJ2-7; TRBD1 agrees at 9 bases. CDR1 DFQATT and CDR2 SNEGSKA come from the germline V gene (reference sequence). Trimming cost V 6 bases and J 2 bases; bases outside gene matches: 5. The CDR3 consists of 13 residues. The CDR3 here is CSAVGQGTYEQYF. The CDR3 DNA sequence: TGCAGTGCCGTTGGACAGGGGACCTACGAGCAGTACTTC.

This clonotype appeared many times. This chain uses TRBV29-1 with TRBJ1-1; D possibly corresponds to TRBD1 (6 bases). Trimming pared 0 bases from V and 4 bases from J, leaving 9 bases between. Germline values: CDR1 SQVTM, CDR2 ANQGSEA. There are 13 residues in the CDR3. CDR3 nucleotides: TGCAGCGTTGAAGATCAGGGGAGCACTGAAGCTTTCTTT. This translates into CSVEDQGSTEAFF. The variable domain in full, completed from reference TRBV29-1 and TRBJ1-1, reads SAVISQKPSRDICQRGTSLTIQCQVDSQVTMMFWYRQQPGQSLTLIATANQGSEATYESGFVIDKFPISRPNLTFSTLTVSNMSPEDSSIYLCSVEDQGSTEAFFGQGTRLTVV.

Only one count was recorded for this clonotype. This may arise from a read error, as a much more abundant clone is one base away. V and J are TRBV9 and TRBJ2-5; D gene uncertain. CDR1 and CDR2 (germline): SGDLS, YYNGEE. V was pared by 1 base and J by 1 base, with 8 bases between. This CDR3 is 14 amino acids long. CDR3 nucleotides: TGTGCCAGCAGCGTAAACGCGATCCAAGAGACCCAGTACTTC. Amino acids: CASSVNAIQETQYF.

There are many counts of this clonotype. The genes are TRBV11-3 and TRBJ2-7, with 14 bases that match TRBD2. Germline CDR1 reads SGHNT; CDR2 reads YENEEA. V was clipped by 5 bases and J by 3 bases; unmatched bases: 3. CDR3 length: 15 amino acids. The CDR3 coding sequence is TGTGCCAGCAGCCCTGGACTAGCGGGGGGCTACGAGCAGTACTTC. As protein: CASSPGLAGGYEQYF.

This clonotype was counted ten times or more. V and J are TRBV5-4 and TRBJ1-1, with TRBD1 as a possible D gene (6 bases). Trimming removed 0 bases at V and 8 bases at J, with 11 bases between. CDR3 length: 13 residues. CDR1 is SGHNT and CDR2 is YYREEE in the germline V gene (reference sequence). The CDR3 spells CASSLDEGQEAFF. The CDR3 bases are TGTGCCAGCAGCTTGGATGAAGGACAGGAAGCTTTCTTT.

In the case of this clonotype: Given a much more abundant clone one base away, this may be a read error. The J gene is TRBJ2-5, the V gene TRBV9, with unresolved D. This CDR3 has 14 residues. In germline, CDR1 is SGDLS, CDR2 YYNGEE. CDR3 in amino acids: CASSGEVTQETLYF. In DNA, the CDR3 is TGTGCCAGCAGCGGTGAGGTAACTCAAGAGACCCTGTACTTC. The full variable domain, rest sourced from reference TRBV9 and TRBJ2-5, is DSGVTQTPKHLITATGQRVTLRCSPRSGDLSVYWYQQSLDQGLQFLIQYYNGEERAKGNILERFSAQQFPDLHSELNLSSLELGDSALYFCASSGEVTQETLYFGPGTRLLVL.